Shown below are 10 T cell receptor beta chains from a single sample sequenced in a study of Graves' ophthalmopathy and Graves' hyperthyroidism. As the template, RNA transcripts were used to amplify TCR beta CDR3 regions. The first-round RT-PCR employed HTBI primers together with the Qiagen OneStep RT-PCR kit. A multiplex PCR was then performed as the second round. TCRdb fed the multiplex PCR reads into MiXCR, producing one record per CDR3 protein. Altogether approximately 500,000 distinct CDR3 sequences are present, 13% to 15% being singletons, with the ten largest covering about a tenth. The sample consisted of blood. The source is a woman in her 30s with Graves' ophthalmopathy.

This clonotype was observed many times. The chain uses TRBV7-3 and TRBJ2-4; 10 positions agree with TRBD1. This CDR3 comprises 15 residues. With V trimmed by 5 bases and J by 7 bases, 8 bases remained unmatched. The V gene's germline CDR1 is SGHTA and CDR2 FQGTGA. The CDR3 DNA follows: TGTGCCAGCAGCCTTTCCAGGGGACAGGGGAACATTCAGTACTTC. Translation gives CASSLSRGQGNIQYF.

This clonotype showed up just a few times. This chain links TRBV5-1 with TRBJ2-7; 8 nucleotides align to TRBD2. The ends lost 4 bases at V and 6 bases at J; junction bases unmatched: 9. CDR3 size: 14 residues. Germline CDR1 SGHRS, CDR2 YFSETQ. Here the CDR3 reads CASSIGQAGGEQYF. The CDR3, as DNA: TGCGCCAGCAGCATTGGTCAGGCGGGGGGCGAGCAGTACTTC.

In its sample, this clonotype was seen many times. The chain recombines TRBV6-5 with TRBJ2-7; 10 positions agree with TRBD1. Unmatched junction bases numbered 7, after V lost 5 bases and J lost 3 bases. Germline V gene sequence: CDR1 MNHEY, CDR2 SVGAGI. This CDR3 is 15 amino acids long. CDR3 in amino acids: CASSITGTGVYEQYF. The CDR3 DNA follows: TGTGCCAGCAGTATAACCGGGACAGGGGTCTACGAGCAGTACTTC.

This clonotype has ten or more counts. The CDR3 loop is CASSLPGAEAFF. The DNA for the CDR3 is TGTGCCAGCTCACTCCCGGGGGCTGAAGCTTTCTTT. The chain couples TRBV18 to TRBJ1-1; tentatively, D is TRBD1 (5 bases). CDR1 is KGHSH, CDR2 LQKENI, per germline. Between the trimmed V and J ends, which lost 4 bases and 6 bases, there was a span of 9 bases. The CDR3 is made up of 12 amino acids.

This clonotype was detected many times. The J gene is TRBJ2-6, the V gene TRBV6-2 or TRBV6-3, with 8 bases fitting TRBD1. The length of the CDR3 is 18 residues. V lost 7 bases to trimming and J lost 0 bases; unmatched junction nucleotides: 11. CDR1 and CDR2 (germline): MNHEY, SVGEGT. CDR3 in DNA: TGTGCCAGCACCGTCGGACAGGGCCGCACCTCTGGGGCCAACGTCCTGACTTTC. It encodes CASTVGQGRTSGANVLTF.

This clonotype was detected ten times or more. A read error may produce the germline difference seen at one junction end. The chain recombines TRBV7-7 with TRBJ2-7; 8 bases are a match to TRBD1. Germline V gives CDR1 SSHAT, CDR2 FNYEAQ (reference sequence). This CDR3 has 16 amino acids. CDR3 bases: TGTGCTAGCAGCCCCTACCTTCAGGGGGCCACGGGGGAGCAGTACTTC. It is translated as CASSPYLQGATGEQYF. The full variable domain, with the rest looked up from reference TRBV7-7 and TRBJ2-7, is GAGVSQSPRYKVTKRGQDVTLRCDPISSHATLYWYQQALGQGPEFLTYFNYEAQPDKSGLPSDRFSAERPEGSISTLTIQRTEQRDSAMYRCASSPYLQGATGEQYFGPGTRLTVT.

This clonotype has a count of ten or more. The CDR3 loop is CSARLLAGGVTGELFF. CDR3 nucleotide sequence: TGCAGTGCTAGGCTGCTAGCGGGGGGGGTGACCGGGGAGCTGTTTTTT. The rearrangement links TRBV20-1 to TRBJ2-2; 12 positions agree with TRBD2. Germline CDR1 reads DFQATT; CDR2 reads SNEGSKA (reference sequence). J gave up 5 bases and V 3 bases, and 7 bases lay outside the gene matches. CDR3 length equals 16 residues.

V usage is TRBV20-1 and J usage is TRBJ1-1; no firm D call. Trimming took off 8 bases at V and 0 bases at J, with 13 bases between the two ends. Per the germline V gene, CDR1 is DFQATT and CDR2 is SNEGSKA (reference sequence). The CDR3 is 13 residues long. CDR3 residues: CSTFAALNTEAFF. The DNA of the CDR3 is TGCAGTACTTTTGCGGCTTTGAACACTGAAGCTTTCTTT.

This clonotype was recorded many times. The V and J genes are TRBV6-4 and TRBJ1-1, with D unclear. The CDR3 totals 13 residues. V gave up 2 bases and J gave up 3 bases, with 7 bases separating them. Looked up from germline, CDR1 is MRHNA and CDR2 is SNTAGT. CDR3 DNA: TGTGCCAGCAGTGACAGGATGCACACTGAAGCTTTCTTT. This sequence encodes CASSDRMHTEAFF.

This clonotype occurred many times. The genes are TRBV6-1 and TRBJ2-7; 7 nucleotides agree with TRBD1. The length of the CDR3 is 13 residues. Trimming took 7 bases from V and 3 from J; bases not matched to a gene: 6. The germline V gene encodes CDR1 MNHNS and CDR2 SASEGT. The CDR3 loop is CASTADRDYEQYF. In DNA, the CDR3 is TGTGCCAGCACTGCCGACAGGGACTACGAGCAGTACTTC.